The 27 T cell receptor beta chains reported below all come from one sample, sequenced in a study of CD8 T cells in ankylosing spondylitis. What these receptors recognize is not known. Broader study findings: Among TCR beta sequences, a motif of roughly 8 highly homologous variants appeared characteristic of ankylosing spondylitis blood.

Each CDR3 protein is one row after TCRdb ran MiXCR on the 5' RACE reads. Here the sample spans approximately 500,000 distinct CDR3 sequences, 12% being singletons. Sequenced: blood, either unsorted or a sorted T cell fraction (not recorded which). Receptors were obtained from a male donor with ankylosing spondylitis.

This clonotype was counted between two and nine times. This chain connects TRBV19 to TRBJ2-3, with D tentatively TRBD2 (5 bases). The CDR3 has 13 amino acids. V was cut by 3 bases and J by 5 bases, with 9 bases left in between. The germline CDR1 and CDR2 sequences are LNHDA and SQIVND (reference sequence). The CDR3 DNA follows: TGTGCCAGTAGTATTCTTGAGGGAGATACGCAGTATTTT. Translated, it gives CASSILEGDTQYF.

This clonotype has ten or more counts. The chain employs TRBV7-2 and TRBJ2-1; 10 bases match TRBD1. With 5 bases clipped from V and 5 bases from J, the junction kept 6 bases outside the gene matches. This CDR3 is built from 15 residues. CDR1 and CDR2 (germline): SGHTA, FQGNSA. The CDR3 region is CASSDRDRGNNEQFF. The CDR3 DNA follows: TGTGCCAGCAGCGACCGGGACAGGGGAAACAATGAGCAGTTCTTC.

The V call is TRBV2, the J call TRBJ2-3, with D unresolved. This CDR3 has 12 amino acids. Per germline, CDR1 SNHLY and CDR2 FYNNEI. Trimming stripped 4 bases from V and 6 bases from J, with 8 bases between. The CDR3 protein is CASSAAVDTQYF. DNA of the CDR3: TGTGCCAGCAGTGCAGCTGTGGATACGCAGTATTTT.

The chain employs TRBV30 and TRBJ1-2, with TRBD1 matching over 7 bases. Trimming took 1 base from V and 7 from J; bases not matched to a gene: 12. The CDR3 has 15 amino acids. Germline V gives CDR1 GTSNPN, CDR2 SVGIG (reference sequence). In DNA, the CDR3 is TGTGCCTGGAGTGCCGGTACAGGGGAATACGGTGGCTACACCTTC. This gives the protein CAWSAGTGEYGGYTF.

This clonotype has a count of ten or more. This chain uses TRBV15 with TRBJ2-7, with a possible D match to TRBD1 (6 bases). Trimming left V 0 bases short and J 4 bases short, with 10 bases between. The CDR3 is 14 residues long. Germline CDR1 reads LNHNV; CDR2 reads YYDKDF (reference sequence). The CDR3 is CATSREGHSYEQYV. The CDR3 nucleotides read TGTGCCACCAGCAGAGAGGGACACAGTTACGAGCAGTACGTC.

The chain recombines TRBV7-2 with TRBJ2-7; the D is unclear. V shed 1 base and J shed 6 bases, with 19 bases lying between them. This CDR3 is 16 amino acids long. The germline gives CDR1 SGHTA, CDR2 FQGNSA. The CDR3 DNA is TGTGCCAGCAGCTTAGAGACTTCCATTCCCCTCTCCGAGCAGTACGTC. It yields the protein CASSLETSIPLSEQYV.

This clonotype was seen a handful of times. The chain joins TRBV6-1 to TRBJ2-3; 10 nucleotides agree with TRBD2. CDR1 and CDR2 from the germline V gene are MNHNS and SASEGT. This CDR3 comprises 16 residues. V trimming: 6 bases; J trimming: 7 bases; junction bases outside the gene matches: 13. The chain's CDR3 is CASSHTGTSESHTQYF. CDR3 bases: TGTGCCAGCAGCCACACCGGGACTAGCGAGTCGCATACGCAGTATTTT.

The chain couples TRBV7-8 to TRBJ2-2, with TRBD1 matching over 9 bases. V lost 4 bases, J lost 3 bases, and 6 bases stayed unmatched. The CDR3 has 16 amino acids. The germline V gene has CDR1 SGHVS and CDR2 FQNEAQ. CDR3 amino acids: CASSWGTGIDTGELFF. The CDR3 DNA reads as TGTGCCAGCAGCTGGGGGACAGGGATCGACACCGGGGAGCTGTTTTTT.

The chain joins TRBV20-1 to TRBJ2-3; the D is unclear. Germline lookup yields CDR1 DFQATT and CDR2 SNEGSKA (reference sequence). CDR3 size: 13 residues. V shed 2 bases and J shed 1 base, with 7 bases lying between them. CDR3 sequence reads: CSARPGRTDTQYF. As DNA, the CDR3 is TGCAGTGCTAGACCCGGGCGCACAGATACGCAGTATTTT.

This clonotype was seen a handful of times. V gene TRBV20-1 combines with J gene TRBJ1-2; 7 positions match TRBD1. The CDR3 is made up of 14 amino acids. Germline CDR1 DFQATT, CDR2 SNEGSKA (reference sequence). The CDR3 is CRVKFPGQILGYTF. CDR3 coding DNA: TGCAGAGTAAAATTCCCGGGACAGATATTAGGCTACACCTTC.

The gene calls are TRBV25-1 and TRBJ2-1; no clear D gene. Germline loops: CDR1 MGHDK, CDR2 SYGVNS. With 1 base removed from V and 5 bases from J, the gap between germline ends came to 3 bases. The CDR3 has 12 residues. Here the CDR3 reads CASSESDNEQFF. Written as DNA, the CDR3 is TGTGCCAGCAGTGAATCGGACAATGAGCAGTTCTTC. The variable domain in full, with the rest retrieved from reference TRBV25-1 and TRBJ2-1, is EADIYQTPRYLVIGTGKKITLECSQTMGHDKMYWYQQDPGMELHLIHYSYGVNSTEKGDLSSESTVSRIRTEHFPLTLESARPSHTSQYLCASSESDNEQFFGPGTRLTVL.

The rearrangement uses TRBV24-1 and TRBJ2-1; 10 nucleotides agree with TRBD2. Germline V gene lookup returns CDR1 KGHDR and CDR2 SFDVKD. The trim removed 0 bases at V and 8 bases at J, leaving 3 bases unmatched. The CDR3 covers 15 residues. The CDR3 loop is CATSDLLAGEYEQFF. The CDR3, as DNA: TGTGCCACCAGTGATTTGCTAGCGGGAGAGTATGAGCAGTTCTTC.

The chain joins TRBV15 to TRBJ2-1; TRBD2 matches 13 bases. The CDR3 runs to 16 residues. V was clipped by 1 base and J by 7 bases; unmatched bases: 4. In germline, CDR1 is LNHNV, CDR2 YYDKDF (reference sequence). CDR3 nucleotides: TGTGCCACCAGCAGAGGGACTAGCGGGAGTTTTAATGAGCAGTTCTTC. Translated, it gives CATSRGTSGSFNEQFF.

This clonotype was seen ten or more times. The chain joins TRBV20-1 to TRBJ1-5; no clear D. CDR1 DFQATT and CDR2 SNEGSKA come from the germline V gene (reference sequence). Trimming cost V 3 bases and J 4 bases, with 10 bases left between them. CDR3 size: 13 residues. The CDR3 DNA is TGCAGTGCTAGTACCCTGGGGAATCAGCCCCAGCATTTT. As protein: CSASTLGNQPQHF.

Here the CDR3 reads CASSERSGNAGELFF. The CDR3 DNA sequence: TGTGCCAGCAGTGAAAGGAGCGGGAATGCCGGGGAGCTGTTTTTT. The rearrangement joins TRBV2 to TRBJ2-2; TRBD2 agrees at 7 bases. This CDR3 spans 15 amino acids. With V trimmed by 2 bases and J by 6 bases, 6 bases remained unmatched. From germline, CDR1 is SNHLY and CDR2 FYNNEI.

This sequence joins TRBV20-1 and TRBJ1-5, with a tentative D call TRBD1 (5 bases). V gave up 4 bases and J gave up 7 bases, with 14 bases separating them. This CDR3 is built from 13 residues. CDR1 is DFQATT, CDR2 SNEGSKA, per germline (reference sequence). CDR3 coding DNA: TGCAGTGCTATCCGGGGGGGGGTGCAGCCCCAGCATTTT. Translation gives CSAIRGGVQPQHF.

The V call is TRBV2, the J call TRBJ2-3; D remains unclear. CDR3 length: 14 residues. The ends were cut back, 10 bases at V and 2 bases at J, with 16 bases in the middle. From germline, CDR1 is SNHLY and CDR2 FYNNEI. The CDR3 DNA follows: TGTGCCAACAAGAAGACCCCGGCCACAGATACGCAGTATTTT. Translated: CANKKTPATDTQYF.

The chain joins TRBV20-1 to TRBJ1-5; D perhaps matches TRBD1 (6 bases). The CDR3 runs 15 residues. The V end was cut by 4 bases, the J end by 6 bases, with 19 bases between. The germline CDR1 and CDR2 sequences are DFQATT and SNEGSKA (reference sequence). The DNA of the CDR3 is TGCAGTGCTAAAAGTCTAGGGGGATTTAGTCAGCCCCAGCATTTT. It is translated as CSAKSLGGFSQPQHF.

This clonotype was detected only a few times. DNA for the CDR3: TGTGCCAGCAGTCCGAGGACAGTCCCCATTCCCACCGGGGAGCTGTTTTTT. Its protein is CASSPRTVPIPTGELFF. The chain has TRBV12-3 or TRBV12-4 and TRBJ2-2; tentative D call: TRBD1 (6 bases). With 5 bases removed from V and 4 bases from J, the gap between germline ends came to 20 bases. The CDR3 runs to 17 residues.

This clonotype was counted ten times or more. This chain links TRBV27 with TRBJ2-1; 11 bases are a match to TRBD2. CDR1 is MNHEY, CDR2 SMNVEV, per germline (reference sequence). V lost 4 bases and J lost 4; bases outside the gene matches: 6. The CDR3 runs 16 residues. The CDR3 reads CASSSSGTSGYNEQFF. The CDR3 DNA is TGTGCCAGCAGTTCATCCGGGACTAGCGGTTACAATGAGCAGTTCTTC.

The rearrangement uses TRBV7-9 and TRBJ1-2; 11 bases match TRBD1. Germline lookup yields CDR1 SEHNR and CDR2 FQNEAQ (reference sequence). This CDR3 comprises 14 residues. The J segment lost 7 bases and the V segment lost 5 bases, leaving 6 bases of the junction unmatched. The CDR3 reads CASSASDRGLGYTF. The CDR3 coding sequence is TGTGCCAGCAGCGCCTCGGACAGGGGGCTTGGCTACACCTTC. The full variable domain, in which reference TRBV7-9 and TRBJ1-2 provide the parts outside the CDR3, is DTGVSQNPRHKITKRGQNVTFRCDPISEHNRLYWYRQTLGQGPEFLTYFQNEAQLEKSRLLSDRFSAERPKGSFSTLEIQRTEQGDSAMYLCASSASDRGLGYTFGSGTRLTVV.

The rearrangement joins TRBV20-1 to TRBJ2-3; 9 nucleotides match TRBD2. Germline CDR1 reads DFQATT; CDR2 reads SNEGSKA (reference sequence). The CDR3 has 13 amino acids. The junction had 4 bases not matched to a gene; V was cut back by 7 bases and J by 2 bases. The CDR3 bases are TGCAGTGGCCCGGGACTAGCCACAGATACGCAGTATTTT. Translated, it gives CSGPGLATDTQYF.

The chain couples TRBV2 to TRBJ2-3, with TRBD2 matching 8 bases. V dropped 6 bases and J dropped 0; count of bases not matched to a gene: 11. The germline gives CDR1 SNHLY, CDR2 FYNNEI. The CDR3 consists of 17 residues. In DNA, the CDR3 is TGTGCCAGCAGGGGGACTAGTAGCGAGGCTAGCACAGATACGCAGTATTTT. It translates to CASRGTSSEASTDTQYF. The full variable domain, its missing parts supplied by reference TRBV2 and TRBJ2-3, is EPEVTQTPSHQVTQMGQEVILRCVPISNHLYFYWYRQILGQKVEFLVSFYNNEISEKSEIFDDQFSVERPDGSNFTLKIRSTKLEDSAMYFCASRGTSSEASTDTQYFGPGTRLTVL.

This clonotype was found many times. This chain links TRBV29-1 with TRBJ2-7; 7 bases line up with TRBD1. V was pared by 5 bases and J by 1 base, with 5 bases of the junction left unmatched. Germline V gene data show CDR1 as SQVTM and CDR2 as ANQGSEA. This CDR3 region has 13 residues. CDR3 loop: CSVTTGRSYEQYV. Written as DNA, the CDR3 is TGCAGCGTTACGACAGGGAGATCCTACGAGCAGTACGTC.

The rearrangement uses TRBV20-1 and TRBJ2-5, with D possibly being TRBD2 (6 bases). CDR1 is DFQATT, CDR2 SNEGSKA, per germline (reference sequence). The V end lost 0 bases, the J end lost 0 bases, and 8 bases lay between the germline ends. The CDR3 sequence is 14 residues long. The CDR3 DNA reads TGCAGTGCTAGAGATGCGGGGCACCAAGAGACCCAGTACTTC. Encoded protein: CSARDAGHQETQYF.

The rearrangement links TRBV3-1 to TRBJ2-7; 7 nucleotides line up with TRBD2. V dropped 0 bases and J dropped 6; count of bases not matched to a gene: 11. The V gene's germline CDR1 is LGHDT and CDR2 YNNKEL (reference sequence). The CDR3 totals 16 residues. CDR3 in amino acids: CASSQDRTGGRFEQYF. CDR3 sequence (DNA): TGTGCCAGCAGCCAAGATAGGACGGGAGGCAGGTTCGAGCAGTACTTC.

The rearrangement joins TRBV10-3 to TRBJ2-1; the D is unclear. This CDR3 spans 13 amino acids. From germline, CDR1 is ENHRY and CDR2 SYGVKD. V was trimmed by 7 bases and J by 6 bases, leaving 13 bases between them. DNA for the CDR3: TGTGCCATCAATGTCGCAGGTACCAATGAGCAGTTCTTC. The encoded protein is CAINVAGTNEQFF.